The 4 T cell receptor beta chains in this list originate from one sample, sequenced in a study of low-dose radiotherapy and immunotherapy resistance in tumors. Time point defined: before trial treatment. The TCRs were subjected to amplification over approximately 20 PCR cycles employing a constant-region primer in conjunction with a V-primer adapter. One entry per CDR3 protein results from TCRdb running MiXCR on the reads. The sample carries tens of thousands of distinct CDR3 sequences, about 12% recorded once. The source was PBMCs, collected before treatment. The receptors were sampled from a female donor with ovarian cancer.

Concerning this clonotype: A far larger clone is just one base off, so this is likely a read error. In nucleotides, the CDR3 is TGCGCCAGCAGCCAAACCGGGACAGGGGTCTACGAGCAGTTCTTC. Translating gives CASSQTGTGVYEQFF. The gene calls are TRBV4-1 and TRBJ2-1; 10 positions agree with TRBD1. Germline V lookup: CDR1 MGHRA, CDR2 YSYEKL. The length of the CDR3 is 15 residues. With 2 bases clipped from V and 10 bases from J, the junction kept 8 bases outside the gene matches.

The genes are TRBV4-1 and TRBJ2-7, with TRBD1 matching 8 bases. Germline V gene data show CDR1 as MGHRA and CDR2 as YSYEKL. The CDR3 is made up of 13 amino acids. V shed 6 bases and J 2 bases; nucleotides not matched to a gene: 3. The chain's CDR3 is CASRRTGTYEQYF. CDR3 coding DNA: TGCGCCAGCAGGCGGACAGGGACCTACGAGCAGTACTTC.

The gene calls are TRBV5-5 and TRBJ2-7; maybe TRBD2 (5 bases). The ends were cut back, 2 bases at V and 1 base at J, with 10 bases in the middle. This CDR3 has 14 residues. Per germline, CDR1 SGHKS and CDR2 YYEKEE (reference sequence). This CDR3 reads CASSLGRFSYEQYF. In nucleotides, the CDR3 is TGTGCCAGCAGCTTAGGGAGATTTTCCTACGAGCAGTACTTC. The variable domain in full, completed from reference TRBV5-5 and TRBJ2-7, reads DAGVTQSPTHLIKTRGQQVTLRCSPISGHKSVSWYQQVLGQGPQFIFQYYEKEERGRGNFPDRFSARQFPNYSSELNVNALLLGDSALYLCASSLGRFSYEQYFGPGTRLTVT.

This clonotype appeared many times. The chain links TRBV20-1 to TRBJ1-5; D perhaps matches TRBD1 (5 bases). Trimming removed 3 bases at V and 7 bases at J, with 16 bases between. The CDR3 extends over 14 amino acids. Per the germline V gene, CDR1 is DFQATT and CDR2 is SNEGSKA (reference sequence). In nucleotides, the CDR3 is TGCAGTGCTAGTCCCGACAGTGAGGGACAGCCCCAGCATTTT. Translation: CSASPDSEGQPQHF.